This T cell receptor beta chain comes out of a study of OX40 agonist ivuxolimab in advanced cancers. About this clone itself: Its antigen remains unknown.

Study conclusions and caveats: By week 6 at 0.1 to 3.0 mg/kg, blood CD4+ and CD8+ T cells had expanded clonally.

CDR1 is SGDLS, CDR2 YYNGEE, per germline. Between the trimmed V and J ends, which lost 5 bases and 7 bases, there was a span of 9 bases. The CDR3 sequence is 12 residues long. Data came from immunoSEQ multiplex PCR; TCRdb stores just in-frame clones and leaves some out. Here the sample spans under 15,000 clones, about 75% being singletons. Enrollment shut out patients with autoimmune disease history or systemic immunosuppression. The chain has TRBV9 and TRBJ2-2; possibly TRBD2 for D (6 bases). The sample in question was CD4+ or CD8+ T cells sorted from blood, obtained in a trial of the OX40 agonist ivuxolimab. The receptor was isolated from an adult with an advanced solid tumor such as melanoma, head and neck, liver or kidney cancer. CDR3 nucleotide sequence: TGTGCCAGCAGACTAGCAGGCGGGGAGCTGTTTTTT. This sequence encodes CASRLAGGELFF.